The present entry profiles one TCR beta chain with its context. Its matching antigen is unknown. The data are from a study of T cell responses to AZD1222 COVID-19 vaccine. Broader study findings: Spike as a whole was targeted by vaccine-associated CD4 TCRs, dominant at 160-218 and 743-854. Unmutated variant regions reportedly attract nearly half of all spike-specific TCRs. Recipients of two AZD1222 doses showed rising Spike-specific TCR breadth and depth. The study sampled repertoires only after the peak T cell response.

CDR1 is KGHDR, CDR2 SFDVKD, per germline. V was pared by 2 bases and J by 3 bases, with 4 bases between. The CDR3 covers 12 residues. Only in-frame clones appear in the TCRdb table, and some are missing; sequencing was by immunoSEQ multiplex PCR. The table shows 65,000 or so clones, with roughly 89% occurring only once. This specimen consisted of peripheral blood, obtained on day 0 of AZD1222 vaccination. V usage is TRBV24-1 and J usage is TRBJ2-7, with no clear D. This receptor was taken from an adult in good health. The CDR3 loop reads CATSDWGYEQYF. Written as DNA, the CDR3 is TGTGCCACCAGTGATTGGGGCTACGAGCAGTACTTC.